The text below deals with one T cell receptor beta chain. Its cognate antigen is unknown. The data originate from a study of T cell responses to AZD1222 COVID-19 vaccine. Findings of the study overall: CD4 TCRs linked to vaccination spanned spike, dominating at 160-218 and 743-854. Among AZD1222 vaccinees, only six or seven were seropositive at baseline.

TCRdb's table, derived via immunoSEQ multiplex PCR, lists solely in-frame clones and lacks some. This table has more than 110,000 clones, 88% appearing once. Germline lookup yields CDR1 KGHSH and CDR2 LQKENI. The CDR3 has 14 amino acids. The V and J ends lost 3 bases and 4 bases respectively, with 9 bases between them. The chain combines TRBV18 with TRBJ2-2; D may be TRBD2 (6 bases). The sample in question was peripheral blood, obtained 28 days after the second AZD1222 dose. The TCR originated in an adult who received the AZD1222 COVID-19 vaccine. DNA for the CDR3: TGTGCCAGCTCACCCATGCGGGGCACCGGGGAGCTGTTTTTT. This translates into CASSPMRGTGELFF.